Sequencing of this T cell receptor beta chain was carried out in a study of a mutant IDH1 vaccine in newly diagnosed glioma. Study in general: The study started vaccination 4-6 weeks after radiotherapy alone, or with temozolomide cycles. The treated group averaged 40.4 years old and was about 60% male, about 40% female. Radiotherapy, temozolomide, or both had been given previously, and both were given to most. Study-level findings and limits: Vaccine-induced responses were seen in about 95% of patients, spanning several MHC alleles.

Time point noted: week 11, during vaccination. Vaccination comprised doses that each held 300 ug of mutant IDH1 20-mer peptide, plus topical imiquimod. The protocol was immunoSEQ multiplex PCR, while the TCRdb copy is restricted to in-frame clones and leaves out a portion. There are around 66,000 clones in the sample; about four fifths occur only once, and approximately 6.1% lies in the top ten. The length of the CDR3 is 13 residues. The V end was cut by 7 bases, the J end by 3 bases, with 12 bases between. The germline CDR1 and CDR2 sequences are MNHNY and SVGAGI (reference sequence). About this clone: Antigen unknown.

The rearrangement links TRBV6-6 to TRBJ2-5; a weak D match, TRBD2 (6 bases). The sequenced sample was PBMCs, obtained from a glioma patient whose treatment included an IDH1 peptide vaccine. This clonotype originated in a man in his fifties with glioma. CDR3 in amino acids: CASTQEGKETQYF. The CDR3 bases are TGTGCCAGCACCCAGGAGGGGAAAGAGACCCAGTACTTC.